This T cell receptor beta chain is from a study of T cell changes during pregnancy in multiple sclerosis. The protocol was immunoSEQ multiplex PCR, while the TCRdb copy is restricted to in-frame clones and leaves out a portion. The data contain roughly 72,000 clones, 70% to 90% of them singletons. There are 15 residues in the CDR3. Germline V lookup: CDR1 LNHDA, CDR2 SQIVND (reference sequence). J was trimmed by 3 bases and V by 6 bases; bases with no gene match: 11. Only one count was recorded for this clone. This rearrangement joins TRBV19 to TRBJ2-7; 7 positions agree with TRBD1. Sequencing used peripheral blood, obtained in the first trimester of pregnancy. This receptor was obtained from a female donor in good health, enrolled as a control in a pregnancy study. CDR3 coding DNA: TGTGCCAGTAGCCGGGAAGGGACAGCGTTCTACGAGCAGTACTTC. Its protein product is CASSREGTAFYEQYF.